This T cell receptor beta chain was obtained from a study of response to subunit inactivated influenza vaccine. Germline CDR1 and CDR2: SGHRS and YFSETQ. The germline V and J ends were trimmed by 4 bases and 1 base, with 8 bases remaining between them. CDR3 size: 14 residues. This clonotype was seen a handful of times. MiXCR, run by TCRdb on the RT-PCR reads, gives a single entry per CDR3 protein. The table shows roughly 620,000 distinct CDR3 sequences, with about 11% occurring only once. This same sample was also part of a study on T cells expressing NK-cell markers. That source reports: Making the TCR beta cDNA relied on 5'RACE template switching with UMIs. Sorted T-cell subsets CD3+CD56+NKG2C+, CD3+CD56+NKG2C- and CD3+CD56-NKG2C+ were TCR beta-sequenced. Seven of the eight sequenced donors were HCMV-seropositive; one was seronegative. Researchers report these clonotypes also headed the CD3+CD56-NKG2C+ fraction in four donors.

The input for sequencing was PBMCs from blood, taken on the day of vaccination. The chain combines TRBV5-1 with TRBJ2-2; D perhaps matches TRBD1 (6 bases). The TCR comes from a man over 45 who received an inactivated influenza vaccine. The CDR3 sequence: CASSMGQNTGELFF. The CDR3, as DNA: TGCGCCAGCAGCATGGGACAGAACACCGGGGAGCTGTTTTTT.